This T cell receptor beta chain was sequenced during a study of OX40 agonist ivuxolimab in advanced cancers. Regarding the study in general: Ivuxolimab was an agonistic, fully human IgG2 monoclonal antibody directed against OX40 (CD134), a costimulatory receptor. Intravenous ivuxolimab was administered to patients every 2 weeks at six dose levels: 0.01, 0.1, 0.3, 1.5, 3 and 10 mg/kg. Of the roughly 53 patients in dose escalation, 19 had hepatocellular carcinoma, some 15 had melanoma, 9 had renal cell carcinoma and 9 had head and neck cancer. The dose-escalation cohort was around 84% male with a mean age of about 54 years, ranging from about 23 to 85. Patients were allowed to have had prior anti-PD-1, anti-PD-L1 or anti-CTLA-4 therapy, and 40% to 45% of the dose-escalation patients had been treated with checkpoint inhibitors. Partial responses occurred in three dose-escalation patients, of whom one had hepatocellular carcinoma and two had cutaneous melanoma. Peripheral TCRbeta sequencing was intended to test whether TCR sequence diversity was altered and clonal T-cell expansion was caused by ivuxolimab. The paper covers the monotherapy dose-escalation part of the phase I ivuxolimab trial, which included N of about 50 patients.

Comment on this clone: Its antigen is not yet known. Nothing much larger sits one base from this clone, and base qualities are not available.

The study at large found these results: Low levels of normalized T-cell clonal expansion were also seen in some patients who did not respond. On average, CD8+ T cells showed more expanded clones than CD4+ T cells after ivuxolimab. Partial responders in the 0.1-3.0 mg/kg groups had among the lowest normalized peripheral clonal expansion, especially among CD8+ T cells. The antigen specificity of the clonally expanded peripheral T cells was not determined. At doses of 0.1 to 3.0 mg/kg, clonal expansion of both CD4+ and CD8+ T cells in blood was seen between baseline and week 6.

Patients with autoimmune disease history or receiving systemic immunosuppression were excluded from the trial. Peripheral blood for TCR sequencing was collected from all dose cohorts at baseline, on cycle 4 day 1, and on cycle 7 day 1. Samples were obtained from an open-label, multicenter, first-in-human phase I dose-escalation trial of ivuxolimab. Adults with locally advanced or metastatic head and neck squamous cell, hepatocellular, melanoma or renal cell carcinoma were enrolled in the trial. Before TCR sequencing, CD4+ T cells and CD8+ T cells from peripheral blood were sorted into separate populations. Genomic DNA was extracted from sorted cells for sequencing of the TCRbeta CDR3 region. The immunoSEQ Assay was used for sequencing of TCRbeta CDR3 regions. TCRdb carries this immuneACCESS record with in-frame sequences only. Its versions omit some clonotypes, under half of them owing to an unresolved V gene in the studies checked, with the rest unexplained. The sample table contains 30,000 to 40,000 clones; only one count was recorded for roughly 80% of them. Clones ranked in the top ten supply just over 14% of the sample.

CDR1 and CDR2 are read off the germline V gene as SGHRS and YFSETQ. The CDR3 numbers 14 residues from cysteine through phenylalanine. Only CDR3 DNA remains: 42 bases, in frame from the first base. V gives up 0 bases and J gives up 3 bases, and the segment between their germline ends measures 10 bases. This sample comprised CD4+ or CD8+ T cells sorted from blood, obtained in a trial of the OX40 agonist ivuxolimab. The receptor's source is an adult with an advanced solid tumor such as melanoma, head and neck, liver or kidney cancer. Recombination linked TRBV5-1 to TRBJ2-7; TRBD1 is perhaps the D gene, given 5 matching bases. The CDR3 protein is CASSLGTSSYEQYF. The DNA reads as follows: TGCGCCAGCAGCTTGGGGACAAGTAGCTACGAGCAGTACTTC.